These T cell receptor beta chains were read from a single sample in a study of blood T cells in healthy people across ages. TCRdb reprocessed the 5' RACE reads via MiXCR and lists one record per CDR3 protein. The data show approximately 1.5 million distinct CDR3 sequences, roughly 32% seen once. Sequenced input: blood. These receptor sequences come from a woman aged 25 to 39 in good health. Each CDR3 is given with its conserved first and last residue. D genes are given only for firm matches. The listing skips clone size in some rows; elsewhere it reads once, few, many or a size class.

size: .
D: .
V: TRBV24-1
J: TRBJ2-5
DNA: TGTGCCACCAGTGACTCAGGGGTCGTAGGGACCCAGTACTTC
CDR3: CATSDSGVVGTQYF

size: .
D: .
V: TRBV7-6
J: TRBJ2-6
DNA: TGTGGCAGCAGCTTAGGCGCAGGGTTGTCTGGGGCCAACGTCCTGACTTTC
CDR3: CGSSLGAGLSGANVLTF

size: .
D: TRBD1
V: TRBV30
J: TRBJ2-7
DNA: TGTGCCTGGAGTACGGGACAGGTAAATCATGGGCAGTACTTC
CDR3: CAWSTGQVNHGQYF

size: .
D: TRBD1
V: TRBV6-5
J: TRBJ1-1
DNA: TGTGCCAGCAGCCCCGGGACAGGGGGCTTGGACACTGAAGCTTTCTTT
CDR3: CASSPGTGGLDTEAFF

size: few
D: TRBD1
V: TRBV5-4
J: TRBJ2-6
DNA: TGTGCCAGCAGCCGGGACAGGGGATTATTTGGGGCCAACGTCCTGACTTTC
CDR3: CASSRDRGLFGANVLTF

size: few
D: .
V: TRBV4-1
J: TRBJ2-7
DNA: TGCGCCAGCAGCCAAGTCGGTCTTGCGGACTACGAGCAGTACTTC
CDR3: CASSQVGLADYEQYF

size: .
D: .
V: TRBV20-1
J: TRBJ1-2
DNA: TGCAGTGCCAGGCCGGCGGGAACAGTCACCTATGGCTACACCTTC
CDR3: CSARPAGTVTYGYTF

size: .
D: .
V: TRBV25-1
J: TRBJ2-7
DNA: TGTGCCAGCAGTGAATCTTTCGAGCTATACGAGCAGTACTTC
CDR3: CASSESFELYEQYF

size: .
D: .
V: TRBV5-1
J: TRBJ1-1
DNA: TGCGCCAGCAGCTACGTAGGGGAGAATGAAGCTTTCTTT
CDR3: CASSYVGENEAFF

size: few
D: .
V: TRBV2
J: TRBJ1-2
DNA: TGTGCCAGCTCACGACAGGAGGATGGCTACACCTTC
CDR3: CASSRQEDGYTF

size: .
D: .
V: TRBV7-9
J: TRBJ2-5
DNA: TGTGCCAGCAGCTCTCAAATGACCGTCCAAGAGACCCAGTACTTC
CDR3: CASSSQMTVQETQYF

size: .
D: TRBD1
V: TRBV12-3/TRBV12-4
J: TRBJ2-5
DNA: TGTGCCAGCATCCCGGGGACAGGGGGGGGAGAGACCCAGTACTTC
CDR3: CASIPGTGGGETQYF

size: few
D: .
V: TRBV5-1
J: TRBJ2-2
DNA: TGCGCCAGCAGCTTGGAGGGGTCCTTGGGCGGGGAGCTGTTTTTT
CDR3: CASSLEGSLGGELFF

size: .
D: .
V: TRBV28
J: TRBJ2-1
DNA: TGTGCCAGCAGTTTCCGGCTAGCCGAGAGCTCCCACAATGAGCAGTTCTTC
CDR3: CASSFRLAESSHNEQFF

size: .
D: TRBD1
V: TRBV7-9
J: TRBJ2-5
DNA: TGTGCCAGCAGCTTAGTTAGGGACAGGGCGGAGGTGCAGTACTTC
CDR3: CASSLVRDRAEVQYF

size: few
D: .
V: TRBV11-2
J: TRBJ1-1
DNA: TGTGCCAGCAGTGCAGACGGGGGCTGGAACACTGAAGCTTTCTTT
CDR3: CASSADGGWNTEAFF

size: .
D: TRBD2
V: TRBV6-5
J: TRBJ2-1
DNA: TGTGCCAGCAGACTGGGACTAGCGGGGCATCAGTTCTTC
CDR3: CASRLGLAGHQFF

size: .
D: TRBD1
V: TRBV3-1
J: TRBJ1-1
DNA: TGTGCCAGCAGCCAACCTGGACAGGGAAGGGCTTTCTTT
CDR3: CASSQPGQGRAFF

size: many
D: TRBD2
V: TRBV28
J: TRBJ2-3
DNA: TGTGCCAGCACCCTTAGCGGGAGTAGGTTAGATACGCAGTATTTT
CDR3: CASTLSGSRLDTQYF

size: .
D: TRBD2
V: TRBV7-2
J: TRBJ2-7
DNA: TGTGCCAGCAGCCCAAGCAGCGGGGGAACCTACGAGCAGTACTTC
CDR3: CASSPSSGGTYEQYF

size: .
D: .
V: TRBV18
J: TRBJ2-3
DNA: TGTGCCAGCTCACCACCAGGGGTCATAGATACGCAGTATTTT
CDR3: CASSPPGVIDTQYF

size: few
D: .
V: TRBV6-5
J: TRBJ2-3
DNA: TGTGCCAGCAGTTACCGAACAGTTGCAGATACGCAGTATTTT
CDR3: CASSYRTVADTQYF

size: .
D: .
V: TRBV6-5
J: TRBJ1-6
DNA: TGTGCCAGCACCCAGGGCTGGGGAGGGAATAATTCACCCCTCCACTTT
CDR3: CASTQGWGGNNSPLHF

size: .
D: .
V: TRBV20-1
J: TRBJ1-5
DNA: TGCAGTGCTAGGGAGGGCTTTATGGGCAATCAGCCCCAGCATTTT
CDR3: CSAREGFMGNQPQHF

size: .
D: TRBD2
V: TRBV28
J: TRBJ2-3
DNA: TGTGCCAGCAGGACTCCTAGCGGGAGGGCCGTAGATACGCAGTATTTT
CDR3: CASRTPSGRAVDTQYF

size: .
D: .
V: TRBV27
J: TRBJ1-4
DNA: TGTGCCAGCAGTTCCTGGGGAGGGATGGGTGAAAAACTGTTTTTT
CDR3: CASSSWGGMGEKLFF

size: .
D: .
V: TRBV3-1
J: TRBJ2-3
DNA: TGTGCCAGCAGCCAAGACCTGATTTCTACGCAGTATTTT
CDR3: CASSQDLISTQYF

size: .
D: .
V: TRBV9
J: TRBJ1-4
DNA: TGTGCCAGCAGCGCCGGAGTAGATGAAAAACTGTTTTTT
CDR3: CASSAGVDEKLFF

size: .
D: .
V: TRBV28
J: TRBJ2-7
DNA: TGTGCCAGCAGTTGGGCCAGCCTCTACGAGCAGTACTTC
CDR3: CASSWASLYEQYF

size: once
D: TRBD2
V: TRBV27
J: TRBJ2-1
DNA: TGTGCCAGCAGTTTATGGGGGACTGGCGGGAGCAATGAGCAGTTCTTC
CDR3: CASSLWGTGGSNEQFF

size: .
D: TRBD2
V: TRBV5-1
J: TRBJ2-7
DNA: TGCGCCAGCAGCGGGGGTACTGCGGGAGCCCACCCCACTCACGAGCAGTACTTC
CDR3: CASSGGTAGAHPTHEQYF

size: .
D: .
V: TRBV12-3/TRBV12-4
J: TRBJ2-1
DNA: TGTGCCAGCAGTTTAGCACTTATCTCCTACAATGAGCAGTTCTTC
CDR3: CASSLALISYNEQFF

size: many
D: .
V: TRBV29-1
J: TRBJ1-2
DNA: TGCAGCGTTGACTTGGTGGAGACGAACTATGGCTACACCTTC
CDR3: CSVDLVETNYGYTF

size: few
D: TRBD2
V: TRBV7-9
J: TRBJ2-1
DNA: TGTGCCAGCAGCCCGATAGCGGGGGTATACAATGAGCAGTTCTTC
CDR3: CASSPIAGVYNEQFF

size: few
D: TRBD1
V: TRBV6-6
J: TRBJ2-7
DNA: TGTGCCAGCGCCGCCCAGGGGGCAACCTACGAGCAGTACTTC
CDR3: CASAAQGATYEQYF

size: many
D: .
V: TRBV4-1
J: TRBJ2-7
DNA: TGCGCCAGCAGCCAAGATGGTCAGGGGGGCTACGAGCAGTACTTC
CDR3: CASSQDGQGGYEQYF

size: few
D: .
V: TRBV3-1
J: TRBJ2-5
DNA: TGTGCCAGCAGCCCTATAAATAGAGAGACCCAGTACTTC
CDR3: CASSPINRETQYF

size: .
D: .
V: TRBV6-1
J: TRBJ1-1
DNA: TGTGCCAGCAGTGAACACGAGTGGATGAACACTGAAGCTTTCTTT
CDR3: CASSEHEWMNTEAFF